The 7 T cell receptor beta chains in this list originate from one sample, sequenced in a study of blood T cell repertoires in COVID-19. Produced via immunoSEQ multiplex PCR; TCRdb's table is partial and in-frame only. This table holds about 230,000 clones, 83% found once. Specimen: peripheral blood. The source is a woman aged 25 to 39 with COVID-19, enrolled during active disease.

The table lists this clone with a few counts. This rearrangement joins TRBV7-3 to TRBJ1-2, with 7 bases aligning to TRBD1. CDR3 length equals 13 residues. V lost 1 base to trimming and J lost 8 bases; unmatched junction nucleotides: 4. CDR1 is SGHTA, CDR2 FQGTGA, per germline. CDR3 loop: CASSLIGGRGYTF. The CDR3 nucleotides read TGTGCCAGCAGCTTAATAGGGGGCAGAGGCTACACCTTC.

The chain carries TRBV19 and TRBJ1-4, with 9 positions matching TRBD1. The CDR3 covers 14 residues. Germline CDR1 LNHDA, CDR2 SQIVND (reference sequence). V lost 7 bases and J lost 5; bases outside the gene matches: 5. As DNA, the CDR3 is TGTGCCAGTACTCTCGGACAGGGGAATGAAAAACTGTTTTTT. Amino acids: CASTLGQGNEKLFF.

The rearrangement joins TRBV5-3 to TRBJ1-2; D is unclear. TRBV5-3 belongs to the ORF category, with a function that is uncertain. The CDR3 totals 13 residues. Trimming removed 0 bases at V and 1 base at J, with 4 bases between. The CDR3 reads CARSLGLNYGYTF. In DNA, the CDR3 is TGTGCCAGAAGCTTGGGTCTTAACTATGGCTACACCTTC.

The chain uses TRBV6-2 or TRBV6-3 and TRBJ1-2, with TRBD1 matching 7 bases. Germline CDR1 is MNHEY and CDR2 is SVGEGT. The ends lost 4 bases at V and 5 bases at J; junction bases unmatched: 4. The CDR3 is made up of 13 amino acids. CDR3 DNA: TGTGCCAGCAGTTGGACAGGCTTTTATGGCTACACCTTC. Translating gives CASSWTGFYGYTF.

This clone was counted a single time. The rearrangement links TRBV7-3 to TRBJ2-2; the D gene is possibly TRBD2 (5 bases). Germline values: CDR1 SGHTA, CDR2 FQGTGA. The germline V and J ends were trimmed by 5 bases and 2 bases, with 6 bases remaining between them. CDR3 length: 13 amino acids. CDR3 sequence reads: CASSRGNTGELFF. The CDR3, as DNA: TGTGCCAGCAGCCGGGGAAACACCGGGGAGCTGTTTTTT.

The chain links TRBV7-3 to TRBJ2-3; D is unclear. CDR3 size: 15 residues. Trimming removed 5 bases at V and 1 base at J, with 13 bases between. The germline gives CDR1 SGHTA, CDR2 FQGTGA. This CDR3 reads CASSPRRSGTDTQYF. CDR3 sequence (DNA): TGTGCCAGCAGCCCCCGCAGGTCTGGCACAGATACGCAGTATTTT.

The chain has TRBV5-6 and TRBJ1-1; 8 bases match TRBD1. V lost 4 bases to trimming and J lost 11 bases; unmatched junction nucleotides: 16. The germline V gene encodes CDR1 SGHDT and CDR2 YYEEEE. CDR3 length equals 15 residues. CDR3 nucleotide sequence: TGTGCCAGCAGCCGTCTGCAGGGGGCGAATGGTTACGCTTTCTTT. Amino acids: CASSRLQGANGYAFF.